This TCR beta chain was sequenced during a study of regulatory T cells in long-lasting Graves disease. J gave up 3 bases and V 4 bases, and 3 bases lay outside the gene matches. Germline V gives CDR1 SGHAT, CDR2 FQNNGV. This CDR3 contains 14 residues. TCR beta libraries were built with iRepertoire HTBI primers and Arm-PCR of CDR3 regions. In the authors' workflow: Taken together, the samples had 55 to 65 TRBV and more than twelve TRBJ segments identified. One entry per CDR3 protein, called by TCRdb with MiXCR from the multiplex PCR reads. The authors' filters were not applied to this entry. The sample yields under 350,000 distinct CDR3 sequences, 20% to 25% seen once. Time point denoted: persistent/refractory GD, antithyroid drugs over 5 years with positive TRAb. Scientists built the TCR library using RNA that was extracted from PBMCs. A peripheral blood sample, around 8.5 milliliters in volume, was drawn into EDTA tubes.

Study-wide results and limits: Favoring TRBV28, TRBJ1-2 and TRBJ2-5 was a feature seen in persistent disease.

This clonotype came up many times. Antigen unknown. The sample here was peripheral blood mononuclear cells (PBMCs), taken when the disease was refractory, from a patient treated with antithyroid drugs. V gene TRBV11-2 combines with J gene TRBJ2-7, with 10 bases that match TRBD2. The sequence came from a female donor with Graves disease. CDR3 DNA sequence: TGTGCCAGCAGCTACGGACTAGCGGACTACGAGCAGTACTTC. This codes for CASSYGLADYEQYF.